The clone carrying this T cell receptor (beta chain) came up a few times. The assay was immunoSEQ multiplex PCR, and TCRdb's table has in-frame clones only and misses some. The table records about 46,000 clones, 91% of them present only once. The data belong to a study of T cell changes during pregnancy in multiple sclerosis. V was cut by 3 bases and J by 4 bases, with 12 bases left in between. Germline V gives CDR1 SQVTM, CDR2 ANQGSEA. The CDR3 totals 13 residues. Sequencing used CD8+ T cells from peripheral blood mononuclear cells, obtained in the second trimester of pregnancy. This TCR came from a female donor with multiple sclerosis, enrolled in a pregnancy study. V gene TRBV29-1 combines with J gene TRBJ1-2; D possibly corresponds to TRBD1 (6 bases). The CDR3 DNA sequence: TGCAGCGTTGAGACAGGAGAATCCTATGGCTACACCTTC. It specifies CSVETGESYGYTF.